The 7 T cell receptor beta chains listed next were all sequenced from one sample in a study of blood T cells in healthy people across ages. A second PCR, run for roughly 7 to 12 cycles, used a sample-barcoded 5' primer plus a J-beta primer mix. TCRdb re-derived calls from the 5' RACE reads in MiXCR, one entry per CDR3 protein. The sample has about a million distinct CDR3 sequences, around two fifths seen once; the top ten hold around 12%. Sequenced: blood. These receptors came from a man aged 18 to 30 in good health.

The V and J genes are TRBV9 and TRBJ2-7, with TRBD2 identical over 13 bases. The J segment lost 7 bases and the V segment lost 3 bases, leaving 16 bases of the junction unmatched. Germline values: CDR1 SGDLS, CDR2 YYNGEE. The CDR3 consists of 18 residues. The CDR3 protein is CASSARTSGGARYNEQYF. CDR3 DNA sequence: TGTGCCAGCAGCGCCCGGACTAGCGGGGGCGCGAGGTACAATGAGCAGTACTTC.

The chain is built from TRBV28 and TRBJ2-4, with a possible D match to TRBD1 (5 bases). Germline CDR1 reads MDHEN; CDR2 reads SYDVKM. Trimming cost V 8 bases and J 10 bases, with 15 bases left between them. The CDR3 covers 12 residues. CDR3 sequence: CASGPGHGIQYF. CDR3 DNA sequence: TGTGCCAGCGGCCCCGGACACGGTATTCAGTACTTC.

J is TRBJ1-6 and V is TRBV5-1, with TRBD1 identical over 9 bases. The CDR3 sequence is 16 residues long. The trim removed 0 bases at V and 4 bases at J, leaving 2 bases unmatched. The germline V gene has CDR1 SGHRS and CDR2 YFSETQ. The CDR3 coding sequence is TGCGCCAGCAGCTTGGCAGGGACAGGGTATAATTCACCCCTCCACTTT. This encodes CASSLAGTGYNSPLHF. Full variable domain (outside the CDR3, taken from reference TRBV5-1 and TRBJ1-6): KAGVTQTPRYLIKTRGQQVTLSCSPISGHRSVSWYQQTPGQGLQFLFEYFSETQRNKGNFPGRFSGRQFSNSRSEMNVSTLELGDSALYLCASSLAGTGYNSPLHFGNGTRLTVT.

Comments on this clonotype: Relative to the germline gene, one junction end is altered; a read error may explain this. The CDR3, as DNA: TGCGCCGGCAGCGCGACTAACGCCAATGAGCAGTTCTTC. Translated, it gives CAGSATNANEQFF. V gene TRBV5-1 combines with J gene TRBJ2-1; tentatively, D is TRBD2 (5 bases). In germline, CDR1 is SGHRS, CDR2 YFSETQ. CDR3 length equals 13 residues.

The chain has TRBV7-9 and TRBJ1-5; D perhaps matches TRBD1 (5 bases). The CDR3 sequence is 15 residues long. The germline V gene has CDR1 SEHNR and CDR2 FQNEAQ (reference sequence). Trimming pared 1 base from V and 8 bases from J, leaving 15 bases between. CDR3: CASSLVGEGWEPQHF. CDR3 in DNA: TGTGCCAGCAGCTTAGTGGGGGAGGGATGGGAGCCCCAGCATTTT.

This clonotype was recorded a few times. The CDR3 loop is CASSQDFGREAFF. The CDR3 coding sequence is TGTGCCAGCAGCCAAGATTTCGGACGTGAAGCTTTCTTT. The chain combines TRBV4-2 with TRBJ1-1; D gene uncertain. Germline lookup yields CDR1 LGHNA and CDR2 YNFKEQ. The V end lost 0 bases, the J end lost 7 bases, and 9 bases lay between the germline ends. This CDR3 spans 13 amino acids.

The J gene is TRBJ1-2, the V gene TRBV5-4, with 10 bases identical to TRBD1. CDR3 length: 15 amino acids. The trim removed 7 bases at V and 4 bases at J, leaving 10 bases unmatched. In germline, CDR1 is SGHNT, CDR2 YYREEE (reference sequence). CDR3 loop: CASCLPGQGSYGYTF. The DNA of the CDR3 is TGTGCCAGCTGTTTACCGGGACAGGGGAGCTATGGCTACACCTTC.